The next 17 T cell receptor beta chains were all read from a single sample in a study of human T cells and chemical hapten exposure. The time point here: healthy volunteer bleed at 6 weeks. The template was total RNA from unfractionated whole blood. TCRdb processed the RACE reads anew with MiXCR; each CDR3 protein has one entry. The sample holds tens of thousands of distinct CDR3 sequences, 3.7% seen once. Sample: whole blood. The receptors derive from a human donor in good health. Some clones in this sample may be carry-over from other donors' samples.

The V and J genes are TRBV29-1 and TRBJ1-1; 8 bases align to TRBD1. J was trimmed by 4 bases and V by 5 bases; bases with no gene match: 9. There are 14 residues in the CDR3. Germline values: CDR1 SQVTM, CDR2 ANQGSEA. CDR3 DNA: TGCAGCGTTCTAGACGGACAGGGAGCCACTGAAGCTTTCTTT. Protein sequence: CSVLDGQGATEAFF.

This rearrangement joins TRBV28 to TRBJ1-1, with a possible D match to TRBD1 (6 bases). The V and J ends lost 4 bases and 10 bases respectively, with 13 bases between them. CDR1 is MDHEN and CDR2 is SYDVKM in the germline V gene. The CDR3 runs to 12 residues. CDR3 nucleotides: TGTGCCAGCAGTTCTCTAGGGGGGGCAGCTTTCTTT. Its translation is CASSSLGGAAFF.

V is TRBV15 and J is TRBJ2-7; TRBD2 matches at 13 bases. There are 20 residues in the CDR3. Trimming took 0 bases from V and 4 from J; bases not matched to a gene: 15. Germline V lookup: CDR1 LNHNV, CDR2 YYDKDF (reference sequence). The CDR3 region has the DNA TGTGCCACCAGCAGAGATCCCCCGAGTGGACTAGCGGGGGTATTTTACGAGCAGTACTTC. Encoded protein: CATSRDPPSGLAGVFYEQYF.

This clonotype showed up just a few times. V is TRBV18 and J is TRBJ1-2; unclear D gene. Germline CDR1 and CDR2: KGHSH and LQKENI. V lost 5 bases, J lost 3 bases, and 13 bases lay in between. This CDR3 spans 14 amino acids. CDR3 amino acids: CASSSLGRDYGYTF. In DNA form, the CDR3 reads TGTGCCAGCTCATCCTTGGGCAGAGACTATGGCTACACCTTC.

The chain recombines TRBV4-2 with TRBJ2-2; D uncertain. The V gene's germline CDR1 is LGHNA and CDR2 YNFKEQ. Trimming left V 0 bases short and J 1 base short, with 3 bases between. The CDR3 is 14 amino acids. The CDR3 nucleotides read TGTGCCAGCAGCCAAGACCAGAACACCGGGGAGCTGTTTTTT. Residues: CASSQDQNTGELFF.

In its sample, this clonotype was seen many times. This chain uses TRBV28 with TRBJ1-5, with a tentative D call TRBD1 (5 bases). Trimming removed 7 bases at V and 0 bases at J, with 13 bases between. Germline loops: CDR1 MDHEN, CDR2 SYDVKM. The CDR3 is 15 amino acids. CDR3 sequence (DNA): TGTGCCAGCACCCTGACAGATTATAGCAATCAGCCCCAGCATTTT. Its translation is CASTLTDYSNQPQHF.

This clonotype was seen only a few times. J is TRBJ2-3 and V is TRBV29-1, with D possibly being TRBD1 or TRBD2 (6 bases each). This CDR3 has 16 amino acids. In germline, CDR1 is SQVTM, CDR2 ANQGSEA. V was shortened by 1 base and J by 0 bases, with 14 bases between the two germline ends. The CDR3 here is CSVEAVAGHSTDTQYF. Here the CDR3 DNA reads TGCAGCGTTGAAGCGGTTGCGGGACATAGCACAGATACGCAGTATTTT.

The CDR3 here is CASSLPPANTEAFF. For the CDR3, the DNA is TGTGCCAGCAGTTTGCCCCCGGCGAACACTGAAGCTTTCTTT. The rearrangement uses TRBV28 and TRBJ1-1, with D unclear. Trimming removed 3 bases at V and 1 base at J, with 9 bases between. The CDR3 runs to 14 residues. The germline V gene has CDR1 MDHEN and CDR2 SYDVKM.

A few counts support this clonotype. The rearrangement joins TRBV23-1 to TRBJ2-7; TRBD1 aligns across 9 bases. TRBV23-1 is known as an ORF, though its function is uncertain. The J segment lost 0 bases and the V segment lost 3 bases, leaving 18 bases of the junction unmatched. This CDR3 is built from 20 residues. CDR3 coding DNA: TGCGCCAGCAGTCAGGAGCTTGGGGACAGGGCCCACTATTGCTCCTACGAGCAGTACTTC. Amino acids: CASSQELGDRAHYCSYEQYF.

This chain connects TRBV6-5 to TRBJ2-3; D not resolved. The ends were cut back, 6 bases at V and 2 bases at J, with 12 bases in the middle. Germline lookup yields CDR1 MNHEY and CDR2 SVGAGI. The length of the CDR3 is 14 residues. CDR3 region: CASRLGRLTDTQYF. CDR3 bases: TGTGCCAGCAGGCTTGGCCGTCTCACAGATACGCAGTATTTT.

This clonotype was detected many times. The chain has TRBV2 and TRBJ2-2; no clear D. V lost 1 base and J lost 6, with 15 bases in between. The CDR3 is 16 residues long. CDR1 is SNHLY and CDR2 is FYNNEI in the germline V gene. DNA for the CDR3: TGTGCCAGCAGTGAAGAGGTACTGCTAAACTCCGGGGAGCTGTTTTTT. Translation: CASSEEVLLNSGELFF.

In its sample, this clonotype was seen many times. The genes are TRBV7-8 and TRBJ2-1; 8 bases line up with TRBD2. The CDR3 loop spans 13 amino acids. CDR1 SGHVS and CDR2 FQNEAQ come from the germline V gene. V was pared by 5 bases and J by 7 bases, with 4 bases of the junction left unmatched. The CDR3 nucleotides read TGTGCCAGCAGCAGCGGGAGAAGTAATGAGCAGTTCTTC. Its protein is CASSSGRSNEQFF.

This rearrangement joins TRBV11-2 to TRBJ1-1; D remains unclear. Germline CDR1 SGHAT, CDR2 FQNNGV. The CDR3 extends over 13 amino acids. V gave up 0 bases and J gave up 5 bases, with 7 bases separating them. The DNA for the CDR3 is TGTGCCAGCAGCTTAGACGGGAGGACTGAAGCTTTCTTT. It encodes CASSLDGRTEAFF.

This clonotype was seen at least ten times. The gene calls are TRBV7-8 and TRBJ2-6; possible D gene TRBD1, 7 bases. Per germline, CDR1 SGHVS and CDR2 FQNEAQ. The CDR3 runs 20 residues. Trimming cost V 3 bases and J 0 bases, with 21 bases left between them. CDR3 loop: CASSFRGPGQWYSGANVLTF. The CDR3 nucleotides read TGTGCCAGCAGCTTCCGGGGGCCGGGACAGTGGTACTCTGGGGCCAACGTCCTGACTTTC.

Many counts were recorded for this clonotype. This chain connects TRBV9 to TRBJ2-2; the D gene is possibly TRBD2 (5 bases). The CDR3 has 16 amino acids. Deletions cut 0 bases from V and 1 base from J, with 10 bases between. Germline V lookup: CDR1 SGDLS, CDR2 YYNGEE. The CDR3 here is CASSVGGGGNTGELFF. The CDR3 DNA sequence: TGTGCCAGCAGCGTAGGTGGTGGAGGGAACACCGGGGAGCTGTTTTTT.

This clonotype was seen just once. This may arise from a read error, as a much more abundant clone is one base away. This chain joins TRBV3-1 and TRBJ2-1, with 13 bases fitting TRBD2. In germline, CDR1 is LGHDT, CDR2 YNNKEL (reference sequence). This CDR3 has 15 residues. CDR3 protein: CASSKGLAGANEQLF. For the CDR3, the DNA is TGTGCCAGCAGCAAAGGACTAGCGGGAGCCAATGAGCAGCTCTTC.

This clonotype showed up many times. The chain has TRBV28 and TRBJ2-5, with D perhaps matching TRBD2 (5 bases). The CDR3 has 12 residues. Trimming took 5 bases from V and 2 from J, leaving 6 bases between them. Germline-derived CDR1 and CDR2 are MDHEN and SYDVKM. DNA for the CDR3: TGTGCCAGCAGTCGGAGGCAAGAGACCCAGTACTTC. Amino acid sequence: CASSRRQETQYF.